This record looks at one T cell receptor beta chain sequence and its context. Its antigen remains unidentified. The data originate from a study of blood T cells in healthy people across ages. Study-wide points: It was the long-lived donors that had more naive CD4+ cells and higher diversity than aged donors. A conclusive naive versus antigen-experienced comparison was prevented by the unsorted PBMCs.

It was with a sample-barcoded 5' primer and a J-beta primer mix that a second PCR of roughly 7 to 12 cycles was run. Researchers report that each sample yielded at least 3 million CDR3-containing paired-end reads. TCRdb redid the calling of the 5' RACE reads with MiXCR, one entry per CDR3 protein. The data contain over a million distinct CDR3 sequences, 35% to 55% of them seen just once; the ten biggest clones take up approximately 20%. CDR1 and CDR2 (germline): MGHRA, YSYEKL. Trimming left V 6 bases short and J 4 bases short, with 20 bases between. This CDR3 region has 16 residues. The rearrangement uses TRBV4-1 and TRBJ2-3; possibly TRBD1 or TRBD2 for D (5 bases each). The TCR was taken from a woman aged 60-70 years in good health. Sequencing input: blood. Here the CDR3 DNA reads TGCGCCAGCAGGTTTAGGGACCGGAATACCGCAGATACGCAGTATTTT. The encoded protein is CASRFRDRNTADTQYF.